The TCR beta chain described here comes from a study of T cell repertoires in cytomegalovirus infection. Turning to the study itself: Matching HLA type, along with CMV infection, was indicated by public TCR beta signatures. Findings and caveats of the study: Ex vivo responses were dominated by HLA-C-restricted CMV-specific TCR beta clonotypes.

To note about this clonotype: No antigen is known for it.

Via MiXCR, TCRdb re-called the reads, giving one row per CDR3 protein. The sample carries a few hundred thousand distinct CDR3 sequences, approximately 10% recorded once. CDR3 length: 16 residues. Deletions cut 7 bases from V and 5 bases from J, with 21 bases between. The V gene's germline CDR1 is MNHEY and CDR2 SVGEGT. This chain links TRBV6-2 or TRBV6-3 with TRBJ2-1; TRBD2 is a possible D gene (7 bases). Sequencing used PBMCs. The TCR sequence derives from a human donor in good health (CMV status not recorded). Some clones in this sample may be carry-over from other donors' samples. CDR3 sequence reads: CASTGWGGGANNEQFF. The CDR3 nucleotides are TGTGCCAGCACCGGCTGGGGAGGGGGGGCCAACAATGAGCAGTTCTTC.